The 24 T cell receptor beta chains listed next were all sequenced from one sample in a study of beta chain features in type 1 diabetes (dated by TCRdb to the late 2010s). The study at large found these results: A moderate but significant shortening of TCRB CDR3 length was observed in type 1 diabetes patients in all four CD4+ subsets.

The receptor library was made with the immunoSEQ multiplex PCR assay. The High Capacity cDNA Reverse Transcription Kit was used to reverse transcribe all of the isolated RNA, meaning that expressed TCRB transcripts were what got sequenced. The clones in this table, taken by TCRdb from immuneACCESS, are in-frame only. Not every clone is retained; where verified, under half of the shortfall comes from an unresolved V gene, and the cause of the rest is unknown. The sample has 600,000 to 700,000 clones on record, approximately 13% of them singletons. The ten most abundant clones make up roughly 0.11% of the sample. Their target antigens are unknown. Sequences were obtained from naive CD4+ T cells from blood. The cell subset or site label here, explained by the study, means: true naive CD4+ T cells. Receptors originate from a young man with type 1 diabetes.

This clone was counted a few times. J is TRBJ1-6 and V is TRBV10-3, with 9 bases that match TRBD1. The CDR3 length is 14 residues. Germline V CDR1 and CDR2: ENHRY, SYGVKD. V trimming: 10 bases; J trimming: 7 bases; junction bases outside the gene matches: 8. In nucleotides, the CDR3 is TGTGCCAGCACGGACAGGGGAGACAATTCACCCCTCCACTTT. It translates to CASTDRGDNSPLHF.

V is TRBV7-2 and J is TRBJ1-4, with 9 bases that match TRBD1. In germline, CDR1 is SGHTA, CDR2 FQGNSA. Germline trimming cut 5 bases from V and 8 bases from J; bases unmatched to any gene: 6. The CDR3 is 14 residues long. The CDR3 region has the DNA TGTGCCAGCAGCATACGACAGGGGGAAGAAAAACTGTTTTTT. Amino acid sequence: CASSIRQGEEKLFF.

The chain employs TRBV28 and TRBJ2-1; 7 nucleotides line up with TRBD2. The CDR3 has 17 residues. Germline CDR1 MDHEN, CDR2 SYDVKM. V was clipped by 7 bases and J by 0 bases; unmatched bases: 12. The CDR3 region is CASTTLGREHSYNEQFF. CDR3 sequence (DNA): TGTGCCAGCACCACCCTGGGGCGGGAGCACTCCTACAATGAGCAGTTCTTC.

The chain links TRBV29-1 to TRBJ1-1, with no clear D. Trimming took 7 bases from V and 2 from J, leaving 14 bases between them. The CDR3 contains 13 residues. CDR1 is SQVTM and CDR2 is ANQGSEA in the germline V gene. The CDR3 here is CSAQPTVNTEAFF. The DNA of the CDR3 is TGCAGCGCGCAACCCACAGTTAACACTGAAGCTTTCTTT.

The chain carries TRBV18 and TRBJ2-1, with D perhaps being TRBD1 or TRBD2 (5 bases each). V shed 3 bases and J shed 1 base, with 13 bases lying between them. The CDR3 runs 16 residues. The germline CDR1 and CDR2 sequences are KGHSH and LQKENI. CDR3 amino acids: CASSPQEGRSYNEQFF. CDR3 coding DNA: TGTGCCAGCTCACCCCAAGAGGGGCGATCCTACAATGAGCAGTTCTTC. The full variable domain, in which reference TRBV18 and TRBJ2-1 provide the parts outside the CDR3, is NAGVMQNPRHLVRRRGQEARLRCSPMKGHSHVYWYRQLPEEGLKFMVYLQKENIIDESGMPKERFSAEFPKEGPSILRIQQVVRGDSAAYFCASSPQEGRSYNEQFFGPGTRLTVL.

This clone was observed a handful of times. V usage is TRBV2 and J usage is TRBJ2-5; possible D gene TRBD2, 5 bases. This CDR3 is built from 14 residues. Trimming shortened V by 0 bases and J by 5 bases, and 10 bases separated the two germline ends. Per germline, CDR1 SNHLY and CDR2 FYNNEI. The CDR3 sequence is CASSEAVTGETQYF. CDR3 in DNA: TGTGCCAGCAGTGAAGCGGTAACGGGGGAGACCCAGTACTTC.

The V gene is TRBV21-1, the J gene TRBJ2-7; TRBD1 reflects the table's D call only, with no check against the DNA. TRBV21-1 counts as a pseudogene. The CDR3 extends over 15 amino acids. The DNA of the CDR3 is TGTGCCAGCAGCAAAGATGAGCAGGGCTCCTACGAGCAGTACTTC. This codes for CASSKDEQGSYEQYF.

This chain joins TRBV7-2 and TRBJ1-6; D gene uncertain. V lost 0 bases, J lost 10 bases, and 7 bases lay in between. The CDR3 runs to 13 residues. Germline-derived CDR1 and CDR2 are SGHTA and FQGNSA. DNA of the CDR3: TGTGCCAGCAGCTTAGCCCCGTTCTCACCCCTCCACTTT. It encodes CASSLAPFSPLHF.

This clone showed up just a few times. Additional DNA sequences in this sample encode the identical CDR3. V and J are TRBV7-9 and TRBJ2-3; D unclear. The CDR3 is 13 amino acids. Between the trimmed V and J ends, which lost 3 bases and 1 base, there was a span of 5 bases. The germline V gene encodes CDR1 SEHNR and CDR2 FQNEAQ (reference sequence). This chain's CDR3 is CASSFQGTDTQYF. Written as DNA, the CDR3 is TGTGCCAGCAGCTTTCAAGGCACAGATACGCAGTATTTT.

The V and J genes are TRBV15 and TRBJ2-5; 10 bases line up with TRBD2. Germline trimming cut 0 bases from V and 4 bases from J; bases unmatched to any gene: 8. CDR1 LNHNV and CDR2 YYDKDF come from the germline V gene (reference sequence). This CDR3 comprises 17 residues. CDR3 in DNA: TGTGCCACCAGCAGAGATCGGGGACTAGCGCAAGGAGAGACCCAGTACTTC. It specifies CATSRDRGLAQGETQYF.

CDR3 in amino acids: CASNPNMEGPQHF. The DNA of the CDR3 is TGTGCCAGCAACCCCAACATGGAGGGGCCCCAGCATTTT. V is TRBV5-5 and J is TRBJ1-5; D gene unclear. Germline CDR1 is SGHKS and CDR2 is YYEKEE (reference sequence). The CDR3 is 13 amino acids. V was pared by 6 bases and J by 9 bases, with 16 bases between.

The gene calls are TRBV6-5 and TRBJ2-7; maybe TRBD1 (6 bases). In germline, CDR1 is MNHEY, CDR2 SVGAGI. With 10 bases removed from V and 3 bases from J, the gap between germline ends came to 19 bases. There are 14 residues in the CDR3. The DNA of the CDR3 is TGTGCCACCTCCCCTGTGGGACACCTCTACGAGCAGTACTTC. It codes for CATSPVGHLYEQYF.

The chain couples TRBV29-1 to TRBJ2-1; possibly TRBD2 for D (7 bases). This CDR3 region has 13 residues. Germline assignment: CDR1 SQVTM and CDR2 ANQGSEA. The V end lost 3 bases, the J end lost 8 bases, and 14 bases lay between the germline ends. CDR3 sequence: CSVDGQGRDEQFF. CDR3 DNA: TGCAGCGTTGACGGGCAGGGGAGGGATGAGCAGTTCTTC.

This chain uses TRBV28 with TRBJ2-3; the D is unclear. Germline CDR1 and CDR2: MDHEN and SYDVKM. V lost 1 base, J lost 2 bases, and 10 bases lay in between. CDR3 length equals 15 residues. CDR3 in amino acids: CASSLSGDPTDTQYF. CDR3 nucleotide sequence: TGTGCCAGCAGTTTATCCGGAGATCCCACAGATACGCAGTATTTT. Full variable domain (remainder filled in from reference TRBV28 and TRBJ2-3): DVKVTQSSRYLVKRTGEKVFLECVQDMDHENMFWYRQDPGLGLRLIYFSYDVKMKEKGDIPEGYSVSREKKERFSLILESASTNQTSMYLCASSLSGDPTDTQYFGPGTRLTVL.

As DNA, the CDR3 is TGTGCCAGCAGCCCGACAGGTTGGGAGACCCAGTACTTC. It yields the protein CASSPTGWETQYF. J is TRBJ2-5 and V is TRBV7-2; tentatively, D is TRBD1 (6 bases). CDR1 is SGHTA and CDR2 is FQGNSA in the germline V gene. This CDR3 has 13 residues. The germline V and J ends were trimmed by 5 bases and 5 bases, with 12 bases remaining between them.

In this sample, this clone turned up a few times. The chain joins TRBV7-2 to TRBJ1-1, with D uncertain. V was shortened by 0 bases and J by 11 bases, with 13 bases between the two germline ends. Germline V gene data show CDR1 as SGHTA and CDR2 as FQGNSA. The length of the CDR3 is 13 residues. CDR3 nucleotide sequence: TGTGCCAGCAGCTTAGCCGACCGCCCGGGGGCTTTCTTT. This sequence encodes CASSLADRPGAFF.

This chain links TRBV29-1 with TRBJ2-2; perhaps D is TRBD1 or TRBD2 (5 bases each). The germline V gene has CDR1 SQVTM and CDR2 ANQGSEA. V was shortened by 1 base and J by 5 bases, with 14 bases between the two germline ends. The CDR3 is made up of 15 amino acids. The CDR3 DNA reads as TGCAGCGTTGAAGTGCGGGTTCCAGGGACCGGGGAGCTGTTTTTT. This translates into CSVEVRVPGTGELFF.

This clone appeared a few times. V is TRBV5-1 and J is TRBJ1-6; maybe TRBD1 (6 bases). V lost 1 base to trimming and J lost 5 bases, with 7 bases between them. Germline V lookup: CDR1 SGHRS, CDR2 YFSETQ. There are 14 residues in the CDR3. CDR3 sequence reads: CASSLQGHNSPLHF. The CDR3 DNA follows: TGCGCCAGCAGCTTGCAGGGGCATAATTCACCCCTCCACTTT.

The CDR3 nucleotides read TGTGCCAGCAGCCACAAAGGTTTTGGCTATGGCTACACCTTC. This sequence encodes CASSHKGFGYGYTF. The chain carries TRBV14 and TRBJ1-2; the D is unclear. CDR3 size: 14 residues. The germline V gene encodes CDR1 SGHDN and CDR2 FVKESK. Trimming cost V 3 bases and J 4 bases, with 12 bases left between them. Full variable domain (outside the CDR3, taken from reference TRBV14 and TRBJ1-2): EAGVTQFPSHSVIEKGQTVTLRCDPISGHDNLYWYRRVMGKEIKFLLHFVKESKQDESGMPNNRFLAERTGGTYSTLKVQPAELEDSGVYFCASSHKGFGYGYTFGSGTRLTVV.

This clone turned up a few times. The rearrangement uses TRBV4-1 and TRBJ1-5, with no clear D. The V end was cut by 0 bases, the J end by 0 bases, with 0 bases between. CDR3 length: 13 amino acids. CDR1 and CDR2 (germline): MGHRA, YSYEKL. The CDR3 DNA reads TGCGCCAGCAGCCAAGATAGCAATCAGCCCCAGCATTTT. Translated, it gives CASSQDSNQPQHF.

This clone was detected only a few times. The J gene is TRBJ2-3, the V gene TRBV29-1; 7 nucleotides line up with TRBD2. Per germline, CDR1 SQVTM and CDR2 ANQGSEA. CDR3 length: 14 residues. V shed 4 bases, J shed 0 bases, and the junction held 4 bases outside the gene matches. CDR3 in amino acids: CSVAGGFSTDTQYF. The CDR3 DNA reads as TGCAGCGTTGCCGGGGGGTTTAGCACAGATACGCAGTATTTT.

The rearrangement joins TRBV9 to TRBJ2-1; no definite D call. Deletions cut 4 bases from V and 0 bases from J, with 14 bases between. The CDR3 sequence is 16 residues long. Germline V gene data show CDR1 as SGDLS and CDR2 as YYNGEE. CDR3 bases: TGTGCCAGCAGCCCCGCCATGGCGAGCTCCTACAATGAGCAGTTCTTC. Its protein product is CASSPAMASSYNEQFF.

The genes are TRBV9 and TRBJ1-6, with D perhaps matching TRBD1 (5 bases). Germline V gene data show CDR1 as SGDLS and CDR2 as YYNGEE. The CDR3 has 14 residues. Deletions cut 0 bases from V and 8 bases from J, with 9 bases between. The CDR3 nucleotides are TGTGCCAGCAGCGTAGATGACAGACATTCACCCCTCCACTTT. It translates to CASSVDDRHSPLHF.

The genes are TRBV19 and TRBJ1-2, with TRBD1 as a possible D gene (5 bases). This CDR3 region has 12 residues. V was cut by 9 bases and J by 5 bases, with 13 bases left in between. The germline V gene encodes CDR1 LNHDA and CDR2 SQIVND (reference sequence). CDR3 residues: CASTRDGYGYTF. The CDR3 DNA reads as TGTGCCAGCACCCGGGACGGTTATGGCTACACCTTC.